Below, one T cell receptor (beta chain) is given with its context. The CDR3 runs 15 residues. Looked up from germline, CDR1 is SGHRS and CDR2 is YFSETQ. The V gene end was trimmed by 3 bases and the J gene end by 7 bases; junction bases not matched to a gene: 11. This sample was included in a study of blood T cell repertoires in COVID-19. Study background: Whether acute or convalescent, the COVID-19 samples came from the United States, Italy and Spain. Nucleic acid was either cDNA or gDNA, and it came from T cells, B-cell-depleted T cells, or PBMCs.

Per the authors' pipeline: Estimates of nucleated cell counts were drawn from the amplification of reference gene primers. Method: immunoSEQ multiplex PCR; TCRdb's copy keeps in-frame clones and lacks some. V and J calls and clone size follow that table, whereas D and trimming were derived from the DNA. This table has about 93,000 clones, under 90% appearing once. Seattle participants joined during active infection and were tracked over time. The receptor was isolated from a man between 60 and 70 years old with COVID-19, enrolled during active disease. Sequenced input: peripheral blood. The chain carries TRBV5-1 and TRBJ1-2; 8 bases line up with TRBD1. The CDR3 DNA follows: TGCGCCAGCAGCTCCACCCCGACAGGGGAGCGTGGCTACACCTTC. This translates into CASSSTPTGERGYTF.